Below are 25 T cell receptor beta chains sequenced from a single sample in a study of identical twins. TCRdb reanalysed the 5' RACE reads using MiXCR and keeps one entry per CDR3 protein. The repertoire holds about 690,000 distinct CDR3 sequences, with approximately 6.1% as singletons. Sequencing was carried out using naive T cells sorted from blood. These receptors were taken from a man between 18 and 35 years old in good health.

This clonotype was counted ten times or more. The genes are TRBV18 and TRBJ1-1; D is unclear. Germline V gives CDR1 KGHSH, CDR2 LQKENI. Trimming left V 2 bases short and J 7 bases short, with 5 bases between. This CDR3 has 11 amino acids. The CDR3 nucleotides read TGTGCCAGCTCACCAATGGGTGAAGCTTTCTTT. Its translation: CASSPMGEAFF.

The chain is built from TRBV28 and TRBJ2-2, with unresolved D. Germline CDR1 and CDR2: MDHEN and SYDVKM. This CDR3 has 13 residues. V was shortened by 6 bases and J by 7 bases, with 12 bases between the two germline ends. CDR3 nucleotides: TGTGCCAGCAGCCCCCCGGGCCACGGGGAGCTGTTTTTT. It translates to CASSPPGHGELFF.

This clonotype was recorded at least ten times. The rearrangement uses TRBV27 and TRBJ2-5; 8 bases agree with TRBD2. J lost 4 bases, V lost 3 bases, and 7 bases had no gene match. The CDR3 runs 15 residues. Germline V gene lookup returns CDR1 MNHEY and CDR2 SMNVEV (reference sequence). The CDR3 DNA sequence: TGTGCCAGCAGTTTTCTCTCCGGGAGGGGAGAGACCCAGTACTTC. It codes for CASSFLSGRGETQYF.

As regards this clonotype: A read error may explain this, as a much larger clone is one base away. Likely a read error: the CDR3 ends without its conserved phenylalanine or tryptophan. The chain carries TRBV20-1 and TRBJ2-1; D gene unclear. The V gene lost 2 bases and the J gene lost 8 bases, with 7 bases spanning the gap. The CDR3 sequence is 11 residues long. Germline loops: CDR1 DFQATT, CDR2 SNEGSKA (reference sequence). In DNA form, the CDR3 reads TGCAGTGCTAGATTCGGTTATGAGCAGTTCCTC. This translates into CSARFGYEQFL.

The rearrangement links TRBV7-9 to TRBJ1-5; D perhaps matches TRBD1 (5 bases). Germline loops: CDR1 SEHNR, CDR2 FQNEAQ (reference sequence). V lost 2 bases to trimming and J lost 7 bases, with 18 bases between them. The CDR3 has 16 residues. The CDR3 loop is CASSLYGAGGDQPQHF. The CDR3 DNA reads as TGTGCCAGCAGCTTATATGGAGCGGGGGGTGACCAGCCCCAGCATTTT.

This clonotype was detected many times. The chain couples TRBV9 to TRBJ2-1; 13 nucleotides align to TRBD2. This CDR3 spans 14 amino acids. The V gene end was trimmed by 1 base and the J gene end by 14 bases; junction bases not matched to a gene: 6. The V gene's germline CDR1 is SGDLS and CDR2 YYNGEE. The CDR3 protein is CASSVRTSGGAEFF. The DNA for the CDR3 is TGTGCCAGCAGCGTACGAACTAGCGGGGGGGCGGAGTTCTTC.

The table lists this clonotype with many counts. A junction boundary mismatches the germline segment, possibly from a read error. V is TRBV28 and J is TRBJ1-5, with a tentative D call TRBD1 (5 bases). Per the germline V gene, CDR1 is MDHEN and CDR2 is SYDVKM. The length of the CDR3 is 12 residues. The CDR3 bases are TGCGGGACTGGGGCCACCAATCAGCCCCAGCATTTT. Amino acids: CGTGATNQPQHF.

This clonotype was seen ten or more times. V usage is TRBV30 and J usage is TRBJ1-5; no reliable D call. The CDR3 is made up of 12 amino acids. Germline lookup yields CDR1 GTSNPN and CDR2 SVGIG (reference sequence). V gave up 2 bases and J gave up 4 bases, with 6 bases separating them. The CDR3 here is CAWSPGNQPQHF. The CDR3 DNA sequence: TGTGCCTGGAGTCCGGGAAATCAGCCCCAGCATTTT. Complete variable domain (other parts from reference TRBV30 and TRBJ1-5): SQTIHQWPATLVQPVGSPLSLECTVEGTSNPNLYWYRQAAGRGLQLLFYSVGIGQISSEVPQNLSASRPQDRQFILSSKKLLLSDSGFYLCAWSPGNQPQHFGDGTRLSIL.

This clonotype was seen ten or more times. CDR3 protein: CASSYSVAYTGELFF. The CDR3 DNA reads TGTGCCAGCAGTTACTCGGTGGCCTACACCGGGGAGCTGTTTTTT. The rearrangement uses TRBV6-5 and TRBJ2-2; no clear D. The germline V and J ends were trimmed by 0 bases and 3 bases, with 8 bases remaining between them. Per the germline V gene, CDR1 is MNHEY and CDR2 is SVGAGI. The CDR3 length is 15 residues.

This clonotype was found many times. This chain joins TRBV5-1 and TRBJ1-5, with 9 bases lining up with TRBD1. V lost 0 bases to trimming and J lost 5 bases; unmatched junction nucleotides: 0. Germline V gene data show CDR1 as SGHRS and CDR2 as YFSETQ. This CDR3 is 14 amino acids long. The CDR3: CASSLGDRDQPQHF. As DNA, the CDR3 is TGCGCCAGCAGCTTGGGGGACAGGGATCAGCCCCAGCATTTT.

This clonotype was recorded at least ten times. The chain couples TRBV29-1 to TRBJ1-1, with TRBD1 identical over 10 bases. Per germline, CDR1 SQVTM and CDR2 ANQGSEA. The CDR3 length is 12 residues. V was clipped by 7 bases and J by 8 bases; unmatched bases: 7. CDR3 sequence reads: CSDATGGREAFF. DNA for the CDR3: TGCAGCGACGCGACAGGGGGCAGGGAAGCTTTCTTT.

This clonotype was observed many times. The gene calls are TRBV28 and TRBJ2-1; TRBD2 matches at 8 bases. The trim removed 8 bases at V and 9 bases at J, leaving 9 bases unmatched. The CDR3 is 13 amino acids. CDR1 and CDR2 from the germline V gene are MDHEN and SYDVKM. CDR3 sequence: CASASGRVGEQFF. In DNA form, the CDR3 reads TGTGCCAGCGCCAGCGGGAGAGTTGGTGAGCAGTTCTTC.

This clonotype was found many times. The V gene is TRBV12-3 or TRBV12-4, the J gene TRBJ2-7; either TRBD1 or TRBD2 may supply D (5 bases each). Trimming left V 6 bases short and J 1 base short, with 10 bases between. The CDR3 runs to 13 residues. CDR3 residues: CASSPGPSYEQYV. Here the CDR3 DNA reads TGTGCCAGCAGCCCGGGACCGTCCTACGAGCAGTACGTC.

Remarks on this clonotype: This could be a read error, since a much larger clone is one nucleotide away. V gene TRBV7-8 combines with J gene TRBJ1-5; TRBD1 might be the D (5 bases). The CDR3 spans 14 residues. The V gene's germline CDR1 is SGHVS and CDR2 FQNEAQ. The CDR3: CASSPTTDNHPQHF. DNA for the CDR3: TGTGCCAGCAGCCCGACGACAGATAATCATCCCCAGCATTTT. Looking up the rest from reference TRBV7-8 and TRBJ1-5 gives the full variable domain: GAGVSQSPRYKVAKRGQDVALRCDPISGHVSLFWYQQALGQGPEFLTYFQNEAQLDKSGLPSDRFFAERPEGSVSTLKIQRTQQEDSAVYLCASSPTTDNHPQHFGDGTRLSIL.

V is TRBV29-1 and J is TRBJ2-1; weak D call: TRBD2 (7 bases). Germline V gene sequence: CDR1 SQVTM, CDR2 ANQGSEA. This CDR3 has 15 amino acids. With 7 bases removed from V and 3 bases from J, the gap between germline ends came to 19 bases. CDR3 loop: CSAKRGGEGYNEQFF. CDR3 DNA sequence: TGCAGCGCCAAAAGGGGGGGGGAGGGCTACAATGAGCAGTTCTTC.

The chain has TRBV7-2 and TRBJ2-7; 7 bases are shared with TRBD2. The CDR3 is 14 residues long. Germline V gene sequence: CDR1 SGHTA, CDR2 FQGNSA. J was trimmed by 6 bases and V by 4 bases; bases with no gene match: 9. The CDR3 spells CASSSLTSLGEQYF. In DNA form, the CDR3 reads TGTGCCAGCAGCTCATTGACTAGCCTCGGCGAGCAGTACTTC.

The J gene is TRBJ1-5, the V gene TRBV12-3 or TRBV12-4, with unresolved D. V was shortened by 4 bases and J by 7 bases, with 11 bases between the two germline ends. The CDR3 spans 13 residues. The CDR3 loop reads CASSSDAGQPQHF. The CDR3 DNA is TGTGCCAGCAGTTCGGACGCCGGCCAGCCCCAGCATTTT.

V is TRBV12-3 or TRBV12-4 and J is TRBJ2-3, with 12 bases lining up with TRBD1. Trimming at V came to 7 bases and at J to 9 bases, leaving 14 bases not matched to a gene. The CDR3 covers 16 residues. The CDR3 loop reads CASTNSPGQGAETQYF. CDR3 coding DNA: TGTGCCAGCACTAACTCCCCGGGACAGGGGGCTGAAACGCAGTATTTT.

The gene calls are TRBV3-1 and TRBJ2-5; perhaps TRBD2 as D (6 bases). Germline assignment: CDR1 LGHDT and CDR2 YNNKEL (reference sequence). Deletions cut 7 bases from V and 7 bases from J, with 22 bases between. This CDR3 contains 15 residues. CDR3 protein: CASTLIRGGSRTQYF. As DNA, the CDR3 is TGTGCCAGCACCCTTATTCGTGGAGGGTCGAGGACCCAGTACTTC.

This clonotype appeared many times. The chain has TRBV15 and TRBJ2-7, with 10 bases matching TRBD1. The CDR3 sequence is 13 residues long. Trimming took 0 bases from V and 11 from J; bases not matched to a gene: 4. CDR1 LNHNV and CDR2 YYDKDF come from the germline V gene (reference sequence). Here the CDR3 DNA reads TGTGCCACCAGCAGAGAGGGGGACAGGGGAAAGTACTTC. Its translation is CATSREGDRGKYF.

This clonotype has a count of ten or more. The chain uses TRBV27 and TRBJ2-3, with 10 bases identical to TRBD2. The CDR3 contains 16 residues. V lost 1 base and J lost 3; bases outside the gene matches: 4. The germline V gene has CDR1 MNHEY and CDR2 SMNVEV (reference sequence). Here the CDR3 reads CASSLFPSGRTDTQYF. CDR3 nucleotides: TGTGCCAGCAGTTTATTCCCTAGCGGGAGAACAGATACGCAGTATTTT.

This clonotype was recorded at least ten times. The V gene is TRBV10-3, the J gene TRBJ1-5; no definite D call. The CDR3 has 12 residues. V lost 5 bases, J lost 7 bases, and 9 bases lay in between. Germline V gene sequence: CDR1 ENHRY, CDR2 SYGVKD. CDR3 sequence reads: CAISPTKQPQHF. In DNA, the CDR3 is TGTGCCATCAGTCCCACTAAGCAGCCCCAGCATTTT.

The chain is built from TRBV21-1 and TRBJ1-1; the D call TRBD1 from the table was never checked on the DNA. TRBV21-1 is a listed pseudogene. The CDR3 loop spans 15 amino acids. This CDR3 reads CASSKGIDRGRLAFF. CDR3 nucleotides: TGTGCCAGCAGCAAAGGGATAGACAGGGGGCGCCTGGCTTTCTTT.

This clonotype was recorded at least ten times. The V gene is TRBV20-1, the J gene TRBJ1-2, with 8 bases lining up with TRBD1. The CDR3 runs to 11 residues. Germline lookup yields CDR1 DFQATT and CDR2 SNEGSKA (reference sequence). With V trimmed by 8 bases and J by 6 bases, 5 bases remained unmatched. The CDR3 DNA is TGCAGTCTGACAGGGGTGGATGGCTACACCTTC. Translated, it gives CSLTGVDGYTF.

V usage is TRBV30 and J usage is TRBJ2-1, with D uncertain. This CDR3 has 11 residues. V was cut by 1 base and J by 10 bases, with 8 bases left in between. Germline values: CDR1 GTSNPN, CDR2 SVGIG (reference sequence). The CDR3 sequence is CAWSGGGEQFF. The CDR3, as DNA: TGTGCCTGGAGTGGTGGTGGGGAGCAGTTCTTC.